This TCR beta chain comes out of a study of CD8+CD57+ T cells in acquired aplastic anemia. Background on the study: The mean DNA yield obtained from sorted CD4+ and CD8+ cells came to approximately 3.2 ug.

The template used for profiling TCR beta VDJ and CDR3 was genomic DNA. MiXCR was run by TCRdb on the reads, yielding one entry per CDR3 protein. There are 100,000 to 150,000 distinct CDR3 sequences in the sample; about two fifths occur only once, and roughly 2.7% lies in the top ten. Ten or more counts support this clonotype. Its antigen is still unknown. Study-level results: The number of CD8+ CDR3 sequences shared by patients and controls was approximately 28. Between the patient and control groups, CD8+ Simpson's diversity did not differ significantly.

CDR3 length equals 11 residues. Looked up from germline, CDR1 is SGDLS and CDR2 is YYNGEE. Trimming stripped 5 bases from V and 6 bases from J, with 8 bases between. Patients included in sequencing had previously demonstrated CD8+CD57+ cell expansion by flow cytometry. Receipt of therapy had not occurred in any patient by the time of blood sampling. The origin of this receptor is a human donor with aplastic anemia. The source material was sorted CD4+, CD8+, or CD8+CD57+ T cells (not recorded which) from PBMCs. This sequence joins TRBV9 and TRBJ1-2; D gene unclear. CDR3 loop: CASSPLHGYTF. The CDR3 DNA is TGTGCCAGCAGTCCTCTCCATGGCTACACCTTC.